Each of the 29 T cell receptor beta chains below was sequenced from the same sample in a study of T-cell memory formation after mild COVID-19 listed by TCRdb under 2021. To prepare the library, 5' RACE was applied. Sequencing instrument: Illumina NovaSeq 6000. TCRdb handled the public reads itself, with Q25 trimming in fastp and clone calling in MiXCR, and kept productive beta chains. Rows merge per CDR3 protein into single entries with the most common DNA and genes. The sample yields around 80,000 distinct CDR3 sequences; 9.5% to 15% were counted once. Together, the top ten hold 41% of the sample. Sequenced material: PBMCs or a T cell subset sorted from them (not recorded which). The receptors here all came from a man aged 18 to 30 who had mild COVID-19 (a few samples of this study predate the infection). The sample titles of this study are shuffled in the database, so cell type and time point are left out; the donor was told from shared clones.

This chain uses TRBV12-3 or TRBV12-4 with TRBJ2-3; D may be TRBD1 (5 bases). CDR3 size: 14 residues. V was pared by 9 bases and J by 0 bases, with 13 bases between. The CDR3, as DNA: TGTGCCAGTGGCCATTCAGGGAGCACAGATACGCAGTATTTT. Translated: CASGHSGSTDTQYF.

The V call is TRBV12-3 or TRBV12-4, the J call TRBJ2-3, with TRBD1 matching 9 bases. CDR3 length equals 14 residues. After removal of 6 bases from V and 8 bases from J, the junction contained 9 bases not matched to a gene. DNA for the CDR3: TGTGCCAGCAGCTACAGGGGGCCCCGACTTACGCAGTATTTT. Translated, it gives CASSYRGPRLTQYF.

There are a few counts of this clonotype. The V gene is TRBV6-5, the J gene TRBJ2-7; a possible D gene is TRBD2 (7 bases). CDR3 length equals 15 residues. The ends were cut back, 5 bases at V and 5 bases at J, with 19 bases in the middle. Germline CDR1 and CDR2: MNHEY and SVGAGI. This chain's CDR3 is CASSLGGPPQNEQYF. CDR3 coding DNA: TGTGCCAGCAGTCTCGGGGGGCCTCCCCAAAACGAGCAGTACTTC.

This clonotype was seen only a few times. V gene TRBV4-1 combines with J gene TRBJ2-3; 10 nucleotides agree with TRBD1. The V segment lost 3 bases and the J segment 1 base; nucleotides outside the gene matches: 1. There are 15 residues in the CDR3. Germline V gene lookup returns CDR1 MGHRA and CDR2 YSYEKL. The CDR3, as DNA: TGCGCCAGCAGCCAGGGGACAGGGGGCACAGATACGCAGTATTTT. This codes for CASSQGTGGTDTQYF.

J is TRBJ2-6 and V is TRBV5-1; D is possibly TRBD1 or TRBD2 (5 bases each). Germline CDR1 reads SGHRS; CDR2 reads YFSETQ. The CDR3 totals 16 residues. V gave up 8 bases and J gave up 0 bases, with 15 bases separating them. The CDR3: CASTRDRSSGANVLTF. In DNA form, the CDR3 reads TGCGCCAGTACCCGGGACCGCAGCTCTGGGGCCAACGTCCTGACTTTC.

The rearrangement uses TRBV6-5 and TRBJ1-1, with D unresolved. CDR1 and CDR2 (germline): MNHEY, SVGAGI. The germline V and J ends were trimmed by 4 bases and 3 bases, with 9 bases remaining between them. The length of the CDR3 is 13 residues. The CDR3 DNA reads TGTGCCAGCAGTTTATCGGACGACACTGAAGCTTTCTTT. It specifies CASSLSDDTEAFF.

This clonotype has a handful of counts. The chain links TRBV6-5 to TRBJ2-2, with 7 bases that match TRBD1. Germline V lookup: CDR1 MNHEY, CDR2 SVGAGI. Trimming removed 5 bases from V and 6 bases from J; junction bases left unmatched: 9. The CDR3 is 15 amino acids. CDR3 nucleotide sequence: TGTGCCAGCAGTGACGACAGGGTTATATCCGGGGAGCTGTTTTTT. Amino acid sequence: CASSDDRVISGELFF.

This clonotype has only a few counts. The rearrangement uses TRBV7-8 and TRBJ2-3; the D is unclear. Germline V CDR1 and CDR2: SGHVS, FQNEAQ. CDR3 length equals 17 residues. The ends were cut back, 4 bases at V and 2 bases at J, with 19 bases in the middle. The CDR3 sequence is CASSSKDTPSITDTQYF. In DNA form, the CDR3 reads TGTGCCAGCAGCTCCAAAGATACCCCGTCCATCACAGATACGCAGTATTTT.

V usage is TRBV7-2 and J usage is TRBJ2-5; tentatively, D is TRBD1 (7 bases). Germline CDR1 and CDR2: SGHTA and FQGNSA. The ends were cut back, 7 bases at V and 5 bases at J, with 17 bases in the middle. The length of the CDR3 is 14 residues. CDR3 region: CASTPFRGTETQYF. CDR3 DNA sequence: TGTGCCAGCACCCCGTTCAGGGGGACTGAGACCCAGTACTTC.

The V and J genes are TRBV4-3 and TRBJ1-6; D ambiguous. The germline V and J ends were trimmed by 0 bases and 2 bases, with 8 bases remaining between them. Germline CDR1 is LGHNA and CDR2 is YSLEER. This CDR3 is built from 16 residues. Written as DNA, the CDR3 is TGCGCCAGCAGCCAAGACCAGGCCACCTATAATTCACCCCTCCACTTT. This sequence encodes CASSQDQATYNSPLHF.

This clonotype was recorded a few times. The V call is TRBV7-9, the J call TRBJ1-1; 9 nucleotides agree with TRBD1. Germline V gene lookup returns CDR1 SEHNR and CDR2 FQNEAQ (reference sequence). V was clipped by 5 bases and J by 4 bases; unmatched bases: 5. The CDR3 covers 14 residues. CDR3 amino acids: CASSPGTGLTEAFF. CDR3 in DNA: TGTGCCAGCAGCCCCGGGACAGGGCTCACTGAAGCTTTCTTT.

This clonotype was counted between two and nine times. J is TRBJ1-2 and V is TRBV20-1; D is perhaps TRBD1 (5 bases). The CDR3 runs 11 residues. Deletions cut 5 bases from V and 4 bases from J, with 8 bases between. CDR1 is DFQATT, CDR2 SNEGSKA, per germline (reference sequence). The CDR3, as DNA: TGCAGTGCTCAGGGATTCTATGGCTACACCTTC. Amino acid sequence: CSAQGFYGYTF.

This clonotype was seen a few times. The genes are TRBV4-3 and TRBJ1-5; possibly TRBD1 for D (5 bases). CDR1 LGHNA and CDR2 YSLEER come from the germline V gene. V was clipped by 0 bases and J by 4 bases, with 13 bases between them. This CDR3 has 16 amino acids. This CDR3 reads CASSQDRGALNQPQHF. CDR3 bases: TGCGCCAGCAGCCAAGACCGGGGCGCGTTAAATCAGCCCCAGCATTTT.

This clonotype has only a few counts. The chain links TRBV29-1 to TRBJ2-1; D unresolved. Trimming took 5 bases from V and 4 from J, leaving 6 bases between them. This CDR3 is 11 amino acids long. Germline lookup yields CDR1 SQVTM and CDR2 ANQGSEA. CDR3 protein: CSVTWYNEQFF. For the CDR3, the DNA is TGCAGCGTTACTTGGTACAATGAGCAGTTCTTC.

This clonotype came up a few times. The V gene is TRBV7-9, the J gene TRBJ1-2, with TRBD1 as a possible D gene (6 bases). Germline assignment: CDR1 SEHNR and CDR2 FQNEAQ (reference sequence). This CDR3 has 13 amino acids. The V gene lost 1 base and the J gene lost 8 bases, with 11 bases spanning the gap. CDR3 in DNA: TGTGCCAGCAGCTTAGGGAACAGGGCGGGCTACACCTTC. It encodes CASSLGNRAGYTF. The variable domain in full, completed from reference TRBV7-9 and TRBJ1-2, reads DTGVSQNPRHKITKRGQNVTFRCDPISEHNRLYWYRQTLGQGPEFLTYFQNEAQLEKSRLLSDRFSAERPKGSFSTLEIQRTEQGDSAMYLCASSLGNRAGYTFGSGTRLTVV.

This sequence joins TRBV6-6 and TRBJ2-7; unclear D gene. The CDR3 has 14 residues. CDR1 and CDR2 from the germline V gene are MNHNY and SVGAGI (reference sequence). Trimming removed 0 bases at V and 4 bases at J, with 10 bases between. CDR3 nucleotides: TGTGCCAGCAGTTACTCGATAACACGATACGAGCAGTACTTC. Protein product: CASSYSITRYEQYF.

In its sample, this clonotype was seen a few times. This chain uses TRBV15 with TRBJ2-2, with 11 positions matching TRBD1. CDR3 length: 16 amino acids. Germline V gene sequence: CDR1 LNHNV, CDR2 YYDKDF (reference sequence). V lost 1 base and J lost 4; bases outside the gene matches: 2. CDR3 region: CATSRAGTGGTGELFF. Here the CDR3 DNA reads TGTGCCACCAGCAGAGCCGGGACAGGGGGCACCGGGGAGCTGTTTTTT.

This clonotype was found many times. This sequence joins TRBV4-2 and TRBJ2-1; 11 bases line up with TRBD2. Germline loops: CDR1 LGHNA, CDR2 YNFKEQ. The CDR3 extends over 16 amino acids. The J segment lost 4 bases and the V segment lost 4 bases, leaving 6 bases of the junction unmatched. This chain's CDR3 is CASSLETSGEYNEQFF. For the CDR3, the DNA is TGTGCCAGCAGCCTTGAGACTAGCGGGGAATACAATGAGCAGTTCTTC.

The chain is built from TRBV12-3 or TRBV12-4 and TRBJ1-2; D possibly corresponds to TRBD1 (5 bases). Trimming removed 3 bases from V and 4 bases from J, with 9 bases in between. CDR3 size: 13 residues. CDR3 region: CASSLSGLYGYTF. CDR3 nucleotide sequence: TGTGCCAGCAGTTTGTCGGGGCTCTATGGCTACACCTTC.

The rearrangement links TRBV27 to TRBJ1-6; D gene ambiguous. The CDR3 sequence is 15 residues long. Germline values: CDR1 MNHEY, CDR2 SMNVEV (reference sequence). Trimming shortened V by 0 bases and J by 7 bases, and 10 bases separated the two germline ends. The CDR3 protein is CASSLSRDVNSPLHF. The CDR3 DNA sequence: TGTGCCAGCAGTTTATCCCGCGACGTAAATTCACCCCTCCACTTT.

Of note for this clonotype: The junction shows a germline mismatch at one end, possibly a read error. This chain uses TRBV6-6 with TRBJ1-1; D is ambiguous. This CDR3 has 11 amino acids. Germline V CDR1 and CDR2: MNHNY, SVGAGI (reference sequence). The CDR3, as DNA: TGTGCCAGCCTCTCGGGAACTGAAGCTTTATTT. Its protein product is CASLSGTEALF.

This clonotype was detected a few times. The rearrangement joins TRBV4-1 to TRBJ1-5; 8 nucleotides agree with TRBD1. Germline-derived CDR1 and CDR2 are MGHRA and YSYEKL. The ends lost 1 base at V and 2 bases at J; junction bases unmatched: 7. The CDR3 loop spans 17 amino acids. The DNA for the CDR3 is TGCGCCAGCAGCCAAGGCCCTGGACAGGGACGCAATCAGCCCCAGCATTTT. This translates into CASSQGPGQGRNQPQHF.

The gene calls are TRBV7-9 and TRBJ2-5; TRBD2 might be the D (7 bases). In germline, CDR1 is SEHNR, CDR2 FQNEAQ (reference sequence). The CDR3 totals 17 residues. Trimming removed 5 bases from V and 5 bases from J, with 24 bases in between. The CDR3 loop reads CASSPRGGGTSEETQYF. In nucleotides, the CDR3 is TGTGCCAGCAGCCCTCGAGGAGGGGGAACTAGCGAGGAGACCCAGTACTTC.

The V and J genes are TRBV9 and TRBJ2-5; possible D gene TRBD1, 6 bases. Looked up from germline, CDR1 is SGDLS and CDR2 is YYNGEE. The V end lost 4 bases, the J end lost 4 bases, and 17 bases lay between the germline ends. The CDR3 runs 15 residues. The CDR3 DNA sequence: TGTGCCAGCAGCTCAGGGGCCGGGGACGGAGAGACCCAGTACTTC. The encoded protein is CASSSGAGDGETQYF.

The V and J genes are TRBV20-1 and TRBJ1-1, with D hard to call. CDR1 DFQATT and CDR2 SNEGSKA come from the germline V gene (reference sequence). The CDR3 has 11 residues. In DNA, the CDR3 is TGCACCTCCACAGTAAACACTGAAGCTTTCTTT. This codes for CTSTVNTEAFF.

This sequence joins TRBV12-3 or TRBV12-4 and TRBJ1-5, with D hard to call. CDR3 length equals 14 residues. Trimming took 3 bases from V and 8 from J, leaving 14 bases between them. CDR3 protein: CASSFAPTTEPQHF. The CDR3 DNA follows: TGTGCCAGCAGTTTTGCCCCCACGACTGAGCCCCAGCATTTT.

A remark on this clonotype: Possible read error: a much larger clone is one base away. This sequence joins TRBV7-8 and TRBJ2-5; D is tentatively TRBD1 or TRBD2 (6 bases each). The CDR3 sequence is 15 residues long. Germline CDR1 and CDR2: SGHVS and FQNEAQ. The CDR3 sequence: CATSSLGGSGETQYF. DNA for the CDR3: TGTGCCACCAGCTCCCTGGGGGGCAGCGGGGAGACCCAGTACTTC.

V and J are TRBV5-1 and TRBJ1-1; tentatively, D is TRBD1 (6 bases). V lost 2 bases and J lost 1, with 21 bases in between. This CDR3 is 18 amino acids long. Germline CDR1 reads SGHRS; CDR2 reads YFSETQ. DNA of the CDR3: TGCGCCAGCAGCTTACCTCTGGGACAACAACTAGGGAACACTGAAGCTTTCTTT. Translation gives CASSLPLGQQLGNTEAFF.

The table lists this clonotype with many counts. This chain joins TRBV7-8 and TRBJ2-5; 10 nucleotides match TRBD2. Germline CDR1 and CDR2: SGHVS and FQNEAQ. This CDR3 region has 15 residues. Trimming cost V 2 bases and J 4 bases; bases outside gene matches: 4. CDR3 coding DNA: TGTGCCAGCAGCTTACAGCGGGGGGGCCGAGAGACCCAGTACTTC. Encoded protein: CASSLQRGGRETQYF.